The next 19 T cell receptor beta chains were all read from a single sample in a study of neurological immune-mediated disorders. Each CDR3 protein is one row after TCRdb ran MiXCR on the 5' RACE reads. The repertoire includes 55,000 to 70,000 distinct CDR3 sequences, over 4% of them detected once, and approximately 5.6% sits in the top ten. What was sequenced was PBMCs. The receptors were gathered from a human donor with multiple sclerosis. The donor label of this sample is uncertain.

This clonotype was counted many times. The chain's CDR3 is CASSARLAGVGQYF. The CDR3 DNA follows: TGTGCCAGCAGCGCCCGACTAGCGGGGGTTGGGCAGTATTTT. This chain uses TRBV5-6 with TRBJ2-3, with 12 nucleotides matching TRBD2. The CDR3 consists of 14 residues. Germline CDR1 and CDR2: SGHDT and YYEEEE. The V gene end was trimmed by 4 bases and the J gene end by 11 bases; junction bases not matched to a gene: 8.

This clonotype was seen ten or more times. The chain couples TRBV15 to TRBJ2-5, with D tentatively TRBD2 (7 bases). Germline-derived CDR1 and CDR2 are LNHNV and YYDKDF (reference sequence). V was clipped by 5 bases and J by 5 bases, with 12 bases between them. CDR3 length equals 13 residues. CDR3 sequence: CATSRGAGETQYF. CDR3 in DNA: TGTGCCACCAGCCGGGGGGCTGGGGAGACCCAGTACTTC.

This clonotype has a count of ten or more. The chain links TRBV5-1 to TRBJ2-7; 7 bases are a match to TRBD1. V lost 4 bases, J lost 3 bases, and 10 bases stayed unmatched. The CDR3 extends over 15 amino acids. CDR1 is SGHRS, CDR2 YFSETQ, per germline. The DNA of the CDR3 is TGCGCCAGCAGCCTGAACCGGGGACAGAGCTACGAGCAGTACTTC. Its translation is CASSLNRGQSYEQYF.

This clonotype has at least ten counts. This chain connects TRBV5-1 to TRBJ2-3, with a possible D match to TRBD1 (6 bases). The germline gives CDR1 SGHRS, CDR2 YFSETQ. The CDR3 sequence is 17 residues long. V was clipped by 0 bases and J by 6 bases, with 20 bases between them. The CDR3 sequence is CASSLGETGTNGDTQYF. The CDR3 region has the DNA TGCGCCAGCAGCTTGGGCGAGACAGGCACTAATGGGGATACGCAGTATTTT.

This clonotype was picked up many times. The chain carries TRBV3-1 and TRBJ2-3, with D perhaps TRBD2 (6 bases). The CDR3 is made up of 16 amino acids. Germline V gene data show CDR1 as LGHDT and CDR2 as YNNKEL (reference sequence). V was pared by 0 bases and J by 2 bases, with 12 bases between. For the CDR3, the DNA is TGTGCCAGCAGCCAAGAATGGGACTCGTTCACAGATACGCAGTATTTT. The encoded protein is CASSQEWDSFTDTQYF.

This clonotype came up many times. A clone one base away is much larger, so this may be a read error. The V call is TRBV7-6, the J call TRBJ2-7; the match to TRBD1 covers 9 bases. Germline V CDR1 and CDR2: SGHVS, FNYEAQ. The CDR3 covers 16 residues. CDR3 nucleotide sequence: TGTCCCAGCAGCTTAGCGACAGGGACAGGGAATGACGAGCAGTACTTC. Translation: CPSSLATGTGNDEQYF.

This clonotype was found many times. The chain uses TRBV12-3 or TRBV12-4 and TRBJ1-6, with D unresolved. The V gene lost 4 bases and the J gene lost 10 bases, with 14 bases spanning the gap. The CDR3 contains 14 residues. In nucleotides, the CDR3 is TGTGCCAGCAGTTCGCGGCAGACGGGATCACCCCTCCACTTT. Protein: CASSSRQTGSPLHF.

This clonotype was observed many times. The J gene is TRBJ1-2, the V gene TRBV15, with a tentative D call TRBD1 (6 bases). Germline CDR1 reads LNHNV; CDR2 reads YYDKDF (reference sequence). Trimming removed 9 bases from V and 8 bases from J, with 22 bases in between. This CDR3 comprises 14 residues. CDR3 sequence reads: CATRFGGALEGYTF. The CDR3 region has the DNA TGTGCCACTCGTTTCGGGGGCGCCTTGGAAGGCTACACCTTC.

This chain joins TRBV5-1 and TRBJ2-3; 7 bases map to TRBD1. Germline V gene sequence: CDR1 SGHRS, CDR2 YFSETQ. This CDR3 spans 13 amino acids. Germline trimming cut 7 bases from V and 6 bases from J; bases unmatched to any gene: 8. CDR3 in amino acids: CASEDRAGDTQYF. In DNA, the CDR3 is TGCGCCAGCGAAGACAGGGCAGGGGATACGCAGTATTTT. Complete variable domain (other parts from reference TRBV5-1 and TRBJ2-3): KAGVTQTPRYLIKTRGQQVTLSCSPISGHRSVSWYQQTPGQGLQFLFEYFSETQRNKGNFPGRFSGRQFSNSRSEMNVSTLELGDSALYLCASEDRAGDTQYFGPGTRLTVL.

This clonotype has ten or more counts. The chain has TRBV12-3 or TRBV12-4 and TRBJ1-1, with D hard to call. The CDR3 spans 12 residues. Trimming cost V 7 bases and J 6 bases, with 12 bases left between them. The CDR3 loop is CASTLDFAEAFF. The CDR3 nucleotides are TGTGCCAGCACACTGGACTTCGCTGAAGCTTTCTTT.

This clonotype has a count of ten or more. V and J are TRBV5-1 and TRBJ1-3, with a weak D call TRBD1 (6 bases). V lost 4 bases and J 2 bases, leaving 13 bases between the germline ends. This CDR3 comprises 15 residues. Germline V gene lookup returns CDR1 SGHRS and CDR2 YFSETQ. CDR3 sequence (DNA): TGCGCCAGCAGCAGGGGGGGAAACACTGGAAACACCATATATTTT. As protein: CASSRGGNTGNTIYF.

This clonotype has at least ten counts. The chain employs TRBV5-1 and TRBJ2-1, with D unresolved. Germline CDR1 and CDR2: SGHRS and YFSETQ. The CDR3 extends over 15 amino acids. The ends were cut back, 1 base at V and 6 bases at J, with 14 bases in the middle. This CDR3 is CASSLYGERANEQFF. For the CDR3, the DNA is TGCGCCAGCAGCTTGTATGGGGAAAGGGCCAATGAGCAGTTCTTC.

This clonotype was recorded at least ten times. The rearrangement links TRBV2 to TRBJ2-5, with a possible D match to TRBD1 (6 bases). The CDR3 length is 11 residues. Germline V gives CDR1 SNHLY, CDR2 FYNNEI. With 6 bases removed from V and 14 bases from J, the gap between germline ends came to 16 bases. The DNA for the CDR3 is TGTGCCAGCAGGGCCTGGGACAAGAGCTACTTC. Protein: CASRAWDKSYF.

V usage is TRBV30 and J usage is TRBJ1-3, with TRBD1 as a possible D gene (6 bases). Germline V gene lookup returns CDR1 GTSNPN and CDR2 SVGIG (reference sequence). V shed 8 bases and J shed 0 bases, with 11 bases lying between them. This CDR3 comprises 13 residues. CDR3 DNA sequence: TGTGCCCGGGGGGACATCTCTGGAAACACCATATATTTT. Its protein product is CARGDISGNTIYF. The variable domain in full, with the rest retrieved from reference TRBV30 and TRBJ1-3, is SQTIHQWPATLVQPVGSPLSLECTVEGTSNPNLYWYRQAAGRGLQLLFYSVGIGQISSEVPQNLSASRPQDRQFILSSKKLLLSDSGFYLCARGDISGNTIYFGEGSWLTVV.

In its sample, this clonotype was seen many times. The V gene is TRBV28, the J gene TRBJ2-1; D remains unclear. Germline V CDR1 and CDR2: MDHEN, SYDVKM. The length of the CDR3 is 13 residues. V lost 5 bases, J lost 8 bases, and 13 bases lay in between. In DNA, the CDR3 is TGTGCCAGCAGTGTCCTCCCAAGTTATGAGCAGTTCTTC. Translated, it gives CASSVLPSYEQFF.

The chain is built from TRBV5-1 and TRBJ1-6, with 8 bases aligning to TRBD1. Losses at the gene ends were 4 bases for V and 3 bases for J; bases not matched to a gene: 3. The V gene's germline CDR1 is SGHRS and CDR2 YFSETQ. The CDR3 consists of 15 residues. The CDR3 protein is CASSRTGNYNSPLHF. The CDR3, as DNA: TGCGCCAGCAGCAGGACAGGGAACTATAATTCACCCCTCCACTTT. Together with reference TRBV5-1 and TRBJ1-6, the CDR3 gives the full variable domain: KAGVTQTPRYLIKTRGQQVTLSCSPISGHRSVSWYQQTPGQGLQFLFEYFSETQRNKGNFPGRFSGRQFSNSRSEMNVSTLELGDSALYLCASSRTGNYNSPLHFGNGTRLTVT.

The table lists this clonotype with many counts. The V call is TRBV12-5, the J call TRBJ1-1; tentatively, D is TRBD1 (5 bases). V shed 2 bases and J shed 4 bases, with 20 bases lying between them. The CDR3 consists of 17 residues. The germline gives CDR1 LGHNT, CDR2 FRNRAP. The CDR3: CASGLKLPGRLFTEAFF. Here the CDR3 DNA reads TGTGCTAGTGGTTTGAAACTCCCGGGACGGCTTTTCACTGAAGCTTTCTTT.

This clonotype was seen many times. V gene TRBV4-2 combines with J gene TRBJ2-7; TRBD2 matches at 13 bases. CDR1 and CDR2 (germline): LGHNA, YNFKEQ. This CDR3 is built from 15 residues. Losses at the gene ends were 5 bases for V and 7 bases for J; bases not matched to a gene: 8. The CDR3 loop is CASSSRTSGGGEQYF. In DNA form, the CDR3 reads TGTGCCAGCAGCTCCCGGACTAGCGGGGGCGGAGAGCAGTACTTC.

This clonotype was seen ten or more times. CDR3 DNA: TGTGCCAGCAGCTTAAGGTGGTCTCCTTTGGTGGGAGGAAACACCATATATTTT. Translation: CASSLRWSPLVGGNTIYF. The rearrangement links TRBV7-8 to TRBJ1-3; no reliable D call. Germline-derived CDR1 and CDR2 are SGHVS and FQNEAQ. V lost 2 bases and J lost 4, with 21 bases in between. This CDR3 region has 18 residues.